This T cell receptor beta chain was documented in a study of B cell selection in AIRE deficiency. The study, taken as a whole, reports: CDR3s were shorter in shared Treg sequences, reflecting few non-templated nucleotide insertions. Around 31% of healthy-donor shared Treg TCRbeta sequences appeared in patient Tconv cells.

The CDR3 totals 16 residues. The V and J ends lost 4 bases and 4 bases respectively, with 14 bases between them. Germline assignment: CDR1 LNHDA and CDR2 SQIVND (reference sequence). Original data processing: Treg pools: some 5x10^4 distinct patient, some 1x10^5 donor TCRbeta sequences. The table came from immunoSEQ multiplex PCR; TCRdb's copy has only in-frame clones and leaves some out. Clone size and the V and J calls come from that table; the DNA yielded D and trimming. The sample yields about 26,000 clones, roughly 90% seen once. On this clone: What it recognizes is unknown.

Regulatory T cells were sorted as CD4+CD25hiCD127low/negative. The source is a human donor in good health. The genes are TRBV19 and TRBJ2-6; perhaps TRBD1 as D (6 bases). The specimen was CD4+CD25+ Tregs sorted from PBMCs. CDR3 DNA: TGTGCCAGTAGTACAGGGGTCTTGTCCGGGGCCAACGTCCTGACTTTC. Translating it yields CASSTGVLSGANVLTF.